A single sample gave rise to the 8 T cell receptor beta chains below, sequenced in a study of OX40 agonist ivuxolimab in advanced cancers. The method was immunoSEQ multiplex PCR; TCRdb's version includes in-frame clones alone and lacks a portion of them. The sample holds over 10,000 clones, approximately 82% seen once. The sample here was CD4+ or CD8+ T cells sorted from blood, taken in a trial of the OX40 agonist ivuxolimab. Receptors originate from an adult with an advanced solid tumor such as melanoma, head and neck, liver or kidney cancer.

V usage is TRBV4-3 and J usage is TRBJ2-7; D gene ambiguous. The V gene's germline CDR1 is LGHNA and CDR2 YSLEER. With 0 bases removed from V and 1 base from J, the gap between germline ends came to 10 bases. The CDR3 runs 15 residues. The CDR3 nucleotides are TGCGCCAGCAGCCAAGAAATCGGCGAGTCCTACGAGCAGTACTTC. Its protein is CASSQEIGESYEQYF.

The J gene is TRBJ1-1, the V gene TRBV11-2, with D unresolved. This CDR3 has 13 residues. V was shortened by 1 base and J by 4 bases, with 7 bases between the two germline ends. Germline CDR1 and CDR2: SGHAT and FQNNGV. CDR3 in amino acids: CASSLGPGTEAFF. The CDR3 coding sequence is TGTGCCAGCAGCTTAGGCCCTGGCACTGAAGCTTTCTTT.

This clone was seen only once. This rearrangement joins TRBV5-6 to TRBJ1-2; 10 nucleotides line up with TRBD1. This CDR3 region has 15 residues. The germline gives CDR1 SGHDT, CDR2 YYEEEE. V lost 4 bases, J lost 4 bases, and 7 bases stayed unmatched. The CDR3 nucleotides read TGTGCCAGCAGCACCCCGGGACAGGGGCCCTATGGCTACACCTTC. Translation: CASSTPGQGPYGYTF.

The CDR3 nucleotides are TGTGCCAGCAGTGAAAAGGTAGCCTCTAGCACAGATACGCAGTATTTT. Translating gives CASSEKVASSTDTQYF. This rearrangement joins TRBV6-1 to TRBJ2-3; D not resolved. The V end was cut by 2 bases, the J end by 0 bases, with 12 bases between. Germline-derived CDR1 and CDR2 are MNHNS and SASEGT. The CDR3 loop spans 16 amino acids.

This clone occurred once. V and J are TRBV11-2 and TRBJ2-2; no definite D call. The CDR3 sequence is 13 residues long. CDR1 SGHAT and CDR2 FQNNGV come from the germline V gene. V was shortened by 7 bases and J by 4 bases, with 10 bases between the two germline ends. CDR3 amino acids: CASTSPPTGELFF. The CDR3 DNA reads TGTGCCAGCACCTCGCCCCCCACCGGGGAGCTGTTTTTT.

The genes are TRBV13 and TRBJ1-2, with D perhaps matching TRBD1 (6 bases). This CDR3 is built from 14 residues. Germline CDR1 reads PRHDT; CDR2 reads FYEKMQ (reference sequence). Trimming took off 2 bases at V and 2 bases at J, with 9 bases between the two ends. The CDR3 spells CASSLRGNNYGYTF. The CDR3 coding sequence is TGTGCCAGCAGCTTAAGGGGGAACAACTATGGCTACACCTTC.

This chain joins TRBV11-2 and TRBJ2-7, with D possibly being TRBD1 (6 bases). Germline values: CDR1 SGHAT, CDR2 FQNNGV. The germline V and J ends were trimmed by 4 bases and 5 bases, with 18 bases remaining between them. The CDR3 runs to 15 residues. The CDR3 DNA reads TGTGCCAGCAGCTCTTACAGGGACGGGGTCGACGAGCAGTACTTC. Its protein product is CASSSYRDGVDEQYF.

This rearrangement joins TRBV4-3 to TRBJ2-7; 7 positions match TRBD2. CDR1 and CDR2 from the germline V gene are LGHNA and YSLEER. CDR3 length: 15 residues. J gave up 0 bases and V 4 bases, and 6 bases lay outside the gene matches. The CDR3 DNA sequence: TGCGCCAGCAGCCCGTTTACTAGCGCCTCCTACGAGCAGTACTTC. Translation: CASSPFTSASYEQYF.